The 22 T cell receptor beta chains below were found in one sample sequenced in a study of technical replicates of blood from a few donors. Assay used: immunoSEQ multiplex PCR; TCRdb lists only in-frame clones, some missing. Of 55,000 to 75,000 clones listed, about nine tenths are singletons. The sequenced sample consisted of PBMCs. Receptor source: a human donor in good health. Some clones in this sample may be carry-over from other donors' samples.

The J gene is TRBJ2-7, the V gene TRBV5-4; 9 nucleotides match TRBD2. The CDR3 contains 17 residues. Germline V gene lookup returns CDR1 SGHNT and CDR2 YYREEE (reference sequence). V trimming: 4 bases; J trimming: 6 bases; junction bases outside the gene matches: 17. The CDR3 DNA reads as TGTGCCAGCAGCCCCGCCAGACTAGCGGCCTTCTCACTCGAGCAGTACTTC. Its translation is CASSPARLAAFSLEQYF. Full variable domain (rest looked up from reference TRBV5-4 and TRBJ2-7): ETGVTQSPTHLIKTRGQQVTLRCSSQSGHNTVSWYQQALGQGPQFIFQYYREEENGRGNFPPRFSGLQFPNYSSELNVNALELDDSALYLCASSPARLAAFSLEQYFGPGTRLTVT.

The chain employs TRBV7-9 and TRBJ2-7, with TRBD2 as a possible D gene (6 bases). CDR3 size: 13 residues. The germline V gene has CDR1 SEHNR and CDR2 FQNEAQ (reference sequence). V lost 5 bases, J lost 3 bases, and 11 bases lay in between. The CDR3 nucleotides are TGTGCCAGCAGCCCCCCGGGGGACTACGAGCAGTACTTC. Translating gives CASSPPGDYEQYF.

The J gene is TRBJ1-2, the V gene TRBV18; D is unresolved. The V end lost 5 bases, the J end lost 0 bases, and 10 bases lay between the germline ends. The germline CDR1 and CDR2 sequences are KGHSH and LQKENI. The CDR3 runs to 14 residues. The CDR3 nucleotides are TGTGCCAGCTCATCGGACGGGGCTAACTATGGCTACACCTTC. Translated, it gives CASSSDGANYGYTF.

The gene calls are TRBV5-4 and TRBJ2-1, with 8 bases fitting TRBD2. The V gene's germline CDR1 is SGHNT and CDR2 YYREEE (reference sequence). This CDR3 spans 14 amino acids. V shed 0 bases, J shed 5 bases, and the junction held 1 base outside the gene matches. The DNA for the CDR3 is TGTGCCAGCAGCTTGGTACTAGCGGACAATGAGCAGTTCTTC. This sequence encodes CASSLVLADNEQFF.

The chain joins TRBV13 to TRBJ2-5; tentatively, D is TRBD2 (5 bases). Germline loops: CDR1 PRHDT, CDR2 FYEKMQ (reference sequence). This CDR3 region has 16 residues. The V and J ends lost 7 bases and 0 bases respectively, with 18 bases between them. Here the CDR3 DNA reads TGTGCCAGCACCTGGGGAAGCGGCCCTTACCAAGAGACCCAGTACTTC. Protein: CASTWGSGPYQETQYF.

This clone was observed a few times. V usage is TRBV19 and J usage is TRBJ2-1; TRBD2 is a possible D gene (7 bases). The CDR3 is made up of 13 amino acids. Germline assignment: CDR1 LNHDA and CDR2 SQIVND (reference sequence). Trimming took off 6 bases at V and 8 bases at J, with 14 bases between the two ends. CDR3 amino acids: CASRKVGGHEQFF. In DNA, the CDR3 is TGTGCCAGTAGGAAGGTGGGGGGGCATGAGCAGTTCTTC.

J is TRBJ2-3 and V is TRBV5-1; weak D call: TRBD2 (5 bases). The CDR3 runs to 15 residues. V was trimmed by 0 bases and J by 2 bases, leaving 10 bases between them. The germline gives CDR1 SGHRS, CDR2 YFSETQ. The CDR3 loop is CASSLAGDFTDTQYF. DNA of the CDR3: TGCGCCAGCAGCTTGGCCGGGGATTTCACAGATACGCAGTATTTT.

The chain carries TRBV23-1 and TRBJ2-3; TRBD1 aligns across 7 bases. Being an ORF, TRBV23-1 has a function that is uncertain. V shed 1 base, J shed 4 bases, and the junction held 17 bases outside the gene matches. The CDR3 consists of 19 residues. CDR3 bases: TGCGCCAGCAGTCAATTGGCAGGGGGAGTATGGGAAGGCCCAGATACGCAGTATTTT. It encodes CASSQLAGGVWEGPDTQYF.

The chain joins TRBV27 to TRBJ2-1; D perhaps matches TRBD2 (5 bases). Trimming removed 4 bases from V and 0 bases from J, with 13 bases in between. This CDR3 is built from 16 residues. Germline CDR1 MNHEY, CDR2 SMNVEV (reference sequence). CDR3 nucleotide sequence: TGTGCCAGCAGTTCCCCTAGCAGCAGCTCCTACAATGAGCAGTTCTTC. It specifies CASSSPSSSSYNEQFF.

The count of this clone is one. The chain has TRBV9 and TRBJ2-5, with no clear D. Germline loops: CDR1 SGDLS, CDR2 YYNGEE. CDR3 length: 14 amino acids. V was clipped by 0 bases and J by 2 bases, with 8 bases between them. CDR3 loop: CASSVGGQQETQYF. CDR3 sequence (DNA): TGTGCCAGCAGCGTAGGTGGCCAGCAAGAGACCCAGTACTTC. Filled out from reference TRBV9 and TRBJ2-5, the complete variable domain reads DSGVTQTPKHLITATGQRVTLRCSPRSGDLSVYWYQQSLDQGLQFLIQYYNGEERAKGNILERFSAQQFPDLHSELNLSSLELGDSALYFCASSVGGQQETQYFGPGTRLLVL.

The chain carries TRBV10-3 and TRBJ2-7; D gene ambiguous. From germline, CDR1 is ENHRY and CDR2 SYGVKD. There are 14 residues in the CDR3. V was cut by 10 bases and J by 0 bases, with 16 bases left in between. The CDR3 nucleotides read TGTGCCACCCAGAGAAGCGAGAGCTCCTACGAGCAGTACTTC. This codes for CATQRSESSYEQYF.

This clone appeared a single time. V is TRBV6-6 and J is TRBJ2-1; D is perhaps TRBD2 (5 bases). Germline V gives CDR1 MNHNY, CDR2 SVGAGI (reference sequence). The CDR3 extends over 16 amino acids. V gave up 6 bases and J gave up 4 bases, with 19 bases separating them. This CDR3 reads CASSPGASGGYNEQFF. CDR3 DNA: TGTGCCAGCAGCCCGGGTGCGAGCGGAGGTTACAATGAGCAGTTCTTC.

There are a few counts of this clone. J is TRBJ1-1 and V is TRBV19; a weak D match, TRBD1 (5 bases). The CDR3 spans 17 residues. V shed 7 bases and J shed 1 base, with 22 bases lying between them. Per the germline V gene, CDR1 is LNHDA and CDR2 is SQIVND (reference sequence). For the CDR3, the DNA is TGTGCCAGTACCCGCTCCGGGGGAATACGAACGAACACTGAAGCTTTCTTT. Its translation: CASTRSGGIRTNTEAFF.

The chain uses TRBV6-5 and TRBJ2-7; 9 nucleotides align to TRBD2. CDR1 and CDR2 from the germline V gene are MNHEY and SVGAGI. The CDR3 totals 16 residues. After removal of 0 bases from V and 2 bases from J, the junction contained 5 bases not matched to a gene. In DNA, the CDR3 is TGTGCCAGCAGTTACTCCCAGCGGGGGGCGACCTACGAGCAGTACTTC. Translating it yields CASSYSQRGATYEQYF.

The V call is TRBV29-1, the J call TRBJ2-2, with a tentative D call TRBD1 (7 bases). CDR1 and CDR2 from the germline V gene are SQVTM and ANQGSEA. This CDR3 region has 20 residues. Trimming took 3 bases from V and 0 from J, leaving 26 bases between them. The CDR3 loop reads CSVEGEVDRVTYANTGELFF. In nucleotides, the CDR3 is TGCAGCGTTGAGGGGGAGGTAGACAGGGTAACTTACGCGAACACCGGGGAGCTGTTTTTT.

The J gene is TRBJ2-5, the V gene TRBV5-1; 8 nucleotides align to TRBD1. The germline gives CDR1 SGHRS, CDR2 YFSETQ. Trimming cost V 0 bases and J 2 bases; bases outside gene matches: 3. The CDR3 is 15 amino acids. The CDR3: CASSLGDRRQETQYF. In nucleotides, the CDR3 is TGCGCCAGCAGCTTGGGGGACAGGAGGCAAGAGACCCAGTACTTC.

CDR3 in amino acids: CASSPQEGSTEAFF. DNA for the CDR3: TGTGCCAGCAGCCCCCAGGAGGGGTCCACTGAAGCTTTCTTT. The chain couples TRBV7-2 to TRBJ1-1; tentative D call: TRBD1 (5 bases). The CDR3 has 14 amino acids. With 5 bases removed from V and 4 bases from J, the gap between germline ends came to 14 bases. In germline, CDR1 is SGHTA, CDR2 FQGNSA.

CDR3 region: CASSPGLADWDEQYF. Written as DNA, the CDR3 is TGTGCCAGCAGCCCCGGACTTGCCGATTGGGACGAGCAGTACTTC. The V call is TRBV7-3, the J call TRBJ2-7, with a tentative D call TRBD2 (5 bases). Germline CDR1 reads SGHTA; CDR2 reads FQGTGA. V lost 5 bases, J lost 5 bases, and 19 bases lay in between. This CDR3 comprises 15 residues.

The gene calls are TRBV7-6 and TRBJ2-7, with 8 bases that match TRBD1. Germline-derived CDR1 and CDR2 are SGHVS and FNYEAQ. V was clipped by 4 bases and J by 5 bases; unmatched bases: 10. The CDR3 is 15 residues long. The CDR3 loop is CASSSSWTGYDEQYF. In nucleotides, the CDR3 is TGTGCCAGCAGCTCCTCCTGGACAGGGTACGACGAGCAGTACTTC.

The rearrangement uses TRBV7-2 and TRBJ2-7, with D unresolved. V dropped 5 bases and J dropped 2 bases, with 7 bases sitting between them. CDR1 is SGHTA and CDR2 is FQGNSA in the germline V gene. This CDR3 is built from 12 residues. The CDR3 protein is CASSPEAYEQYF. The CDR3 region has the DNA TGTGCCAGCAGCCCAGAGGCCTACGAGCAGTACTTC.

This chain joins TRBV7-6 and TRBJ1-6; 8 nucleotides agree with TRBD1. Germline V gene sequence: CDR1 SGHVS, CDR2 FNYEAQ. With 4 bases clipped from V and 10 bases from J, the junction kept 9 bases outside the gene matches. This CDR3 spans 15 amino acids. The CDR3 DNA sequence: TGTGCCAGCAGCTCTGGACAGGGTTTGGACTCACCCCTCCACTTT. Amino acids: CASSSGQGLDSPLHF.

The rearrangement uses TRBV6-4 and TRBJ2-1; 9 nucleotides align to TRBD1. The CDR3 runs 16 residues. CDR1 is MRHNA, CDR2 SNTAGT, per germline. With 2 bases clipped from V and 6 bases from J, the junction kept 8 bases outside the gene matches. Here the CDR3 DNA reads TGTGCCAGCAGTGACGCACCGGGACAGGGCCTCAATGAGCAGTTCTTC. Protein sequence: CASSDAPGQGLNEQFF.